The 22 T cell receptor beta chains below all came from one sample that was sequenced in a study of shared clonotypes between healthy human individuals. Using immunoSEQ multiplex PCR, the repertoire was profiled, and TCRdb retains in-frame clones only, with some absent. Among about a million clones listed, more than 65% were seen once. The sequenced material came from memory CD4+ T cells sorted from blood. Stated subset: CD45RA-negative fraction. Receptor source: a young man in good health.

The V and J genes are TRBV18 and TRBJ1-1; D is unclear. Looked up from germline, CDR1 is KGHSH and CDR2 is LQKENI. Trimming left V 6 bases short and J 0 bases short, with 8 bases between. The CDR3 spans 13 residues. The CDR3 sequence: CASSEVMNTEAFF. The CDR3 coding sequence is TGTGCCAGCTCCGAAGTCATGAACACTGAAGCTTTCTTT.

This clone was recorded only once. The chain combines TRBV5-1 with TRBJ2-5; 7 positions match TRBD2. Germline V lookup: CDR1 SGHRS, CDR2 YFSETQ. The CDR3 is 18 residues long. With 0 bases clipped from V and 3 bases from J, the junction kept 14 bases outside the gene matches. The CDR3 region has the DNA TGCGCCAGCAGCTTGGCCAAATTCCTCCGGGGGGAGAAAGAGACCCAGTACTTC. The encoded protein is CASSLAKFLRGEKETQYF.

The rearrangement uses TRBV6-1 and TRBJ2-3; D is tentatively TRBD1 or TRBD2 (5 bases each). CDR3 length: 14 residues. Germline values: CDR1 MNHNS, CDR2 SASEGT. Trimming shortened V by 4 bases and J by 3 bases, and 11 bases separated the two germline ends. The DNA for the CDR3 is TGTGCCAGCAGTGGGGGGTATGGGACAGATACGCAGTATTTT. This encodes CASSGGYGTDTQYF.

This chain joins TRBV7-2 and TRBJ2-1; D is unresolved. CDR1 is SGHTA and CDR2 is FQGNSA in the germline V gene. The V gene lost 5 bases and the J gene lost 2 bases, with 13 bases spanning the gap. This CDR3 is built from 15 residues. DNA of the CDR3: TGTGCCAGCAGCCCCGGCGGAGAAGCCTACAATGAGCAGTTCTTC. Its translation is CASSPGGEAYNEQFF.

This clone appeared a single time. The CDR3 loop is CASSLGANSGNTIYF. In nucleotides, the CDR3 is TGTGCCAGCAGCTTGGGCGCGAACTCTGGAAACACCATATATTTT. The rearrangement uses TRBV11-2 and TRBJ1-3; no firm D call. CDR3 length: 15 amino acids. V was cut by 3 bases and J by 0 bases, with 9 bases left in between. Germline V gene lookup returns CDR1 SGHAT and CDR2 FQNNGV.

The chain combines TRBV10-3 with TRBJ2-7, with D unclear. V was shortened by 6 bases and J by 3 bases, with 15 bases between the two germline ends. CDR3 length equals 14 residues. Per the germline V gene, CDR1 is ENHRY and CDR2 is SYGVKD. CDR3 residues: CAIRPDGPYYEQYF. CDR3 bases: TGTGCCATCAGGCCGGACGGACCATACTACGAGCAGTACTTC.

Concerning this clone: No DNA is shown, since the ends of the CDR3 on it are uncertain; the CDR3 is the one TCRdb lists. The V gene is TRBV10-3, the J gene TRBJ1-2. Germline CDR1 and CDR2: ENHRY and SYGVKD. The CDR3 region is 16 residues in length, termini included. The CDR3 spells CAISEPRPMATPSARF.

The J gene is TRBJ2-1, the V gene TRBV7-2, with a possible D match to TRBD2 (5 bases). V was trimmed by 3 bases and J by 4 bases, leaving 13 bases between them. Germline-derived CDR1 and CDR2 are SGHTA and FQGNSA. This CDR3 has 15 residues. The CDR3 nucleotides read TGTGCCAGCAGCTTGGACGGACTGGGATACAATGAGCAGTTCTTC. It is translated as CASSLDGLGYNEQFF.

The chain employs TRBV30 and TRBJ1-2; D is possibly TRBD1 (5 bases). V dropped 5 bases and J dropped 7 bases, with 14 bases sitting between them. In germline, CDR1 is GTSNPN, CDR2 SVGIG (reference sequence). This CDR3 comprises 12 residues. The CDR3 nucleotides are TGTGCCTGGGATTGGGGGAATGTTGGCTACACCTTC. Translation gives CAWDWGNVGYTF.

J is TRBJ1-5 and V is TRBV6-5, with D maybe TRBD1 (6 bases). CDR1 MNHEY and CDR2 SVGAGI come from the germline V gene. V gave up 6 bases and J gave up 2 bases, with 14 bases separating them. The CDR3 length is 15 residues. This CDR3 reads CASSVQGGGNQPQHF. The DNA of the CDR3 is TGTGCCAGCAGCGTACAGGGAGGTGGCAATCAGCCCCAGCATTTT.

The chain carries TRBV4-1 and TRBJ2-1; TRBD2 matches 9 bases. The CDR3 loop spans 18 amino acids. The germline V gene encodes CDR1 MGHRA and CDR2 YSYEKL. Germline trimming cut 0 bases from V and 4 bases from J; bases unmatched to any gene: 10. Written as DNA, the CDR3 is TGCGCCAGCAGCCAAGATCTTTCAGGAGCGGGGGGTTACAATGAGCAGTTCTTC. This translates into CASSQDLSGAGGYNEQFF.

V gene TRBV30 combines with J gene TRBJ2-3; D might be TRBD1 (6 bases). Germline lookup yields CDR1 GTSNPN and CDR2 SVGIG (reference sequence). There are 16 residues in the CDR3. V lost 3 bases to trimming and J lost 2 bases, with 18 bases between them. The CDR3 nucleotides read TGTGCCTGGAGCAACAGGGTCCAGGAAAACACAGATACGCAGTATTTT. This gives the protein CAWSNRVQENTDTQYF.

V usage is TRBV19 and J usage is TRBJ1-5; D not resolved. CDR3 length: 14 amino acids. V was shortened by 3 bases and J by 2 bases, with 8 bases between the two germline ends. The germline V gene encodes CDR1 LNHDA and CDR2 SQIVND (reference sequence). The CDR3 coding sequence is TGTGCCAGTAGTATGGCCTGGGGCAATCAGCCCCAGCATTTT. Its protein is CASSMAWGNQPQHF.

This chain connects TRBV6-1 to TRBJ2-7; D uncertain. The CDR3 is made up of 14 amino acids. The V and J ends lost 0 bases and 2 bases respectively, with 8 bases between them. CDR1 is MNHNS and CDR2 is SASEGT in the germline V gene. In DNA form, the CDR3 reads TGTGCCAGCAGTGAAGCATGGCCACCCTACGAGCAGTACTTC. Its translation is CASSEAWPPYEQYF.

The chain has TRBV4-1 and TRBJ2-5, with 11 bases lining up with TRBD2. Germline CDR1 MGHRA, CDR2 YSYEKL. Trimming took 4 bases from V and 3 from J; bases not matched to a gene: 1. This CDR3 contains 14 residues. CDR3 sequence: CASSLTSGKETQYF. The CDR3 DNA reads as TGCGCCAGCAGCCTGACTAGCGGGAAAGAGACCCAGTACTTC.

CDR3 in amino acids: CSVDTGADTQYF. CDR3 in DNA: TGCAGCGTCGATACAGGGGCAGATACGCAGTATTTT. V and J are TRBV29-1 and TRBJ2-3; TRBD1 aligns across 7 bases. Germline CDR1 reads SQVTM; CDR2 reads ANQGSEA. The trim removed 6 bases at V and 4 bases at J, leaving 4 bases unmatched. This CDR3 is 12 amino acids long.

This chain joins TRBV7-9 and TRBJ1-1; 7 nucleotides match TRBD1. CDR1 is SEHNR, CDR2 FQNEAQ, per germline (reference sequence). The CDR3 runs to 11 residues. The ends lost 5 bases at V and 11 bases at J; junction bases unmatched: 5. CDR3 sequence (DNA): TGTGCCAGCAGCCGAGGACAGGTCGCTTTCTTT. It specifies CASSRGQVAFF.

This chain links TRBV11-2 with TRBJ2-2, with D tentatively TRBD2 (6 bases). The CDR3 contains 19 residues. Germline lookup yields CDR1 SGHAT and CDR2 FQNNGV. The ends were cut back, 4 bases at V and 4 bases at J, with 25 bases in the middle. The CDR3 DNA sequence: TGTGCCAGCAGCTCTGGAATGGGTAGCGGACTGAAGAGCACCGGGGAGCTGTTTTTT. Its protein product is CASSSGMGSGLKSTGELFF. The variable domain in full, with the rest retrieved from reference TRBV11-2 and TRBJ2-2, is EAGVAQSPRYKIIEKRQSVAFWCNPISGHATLYWYQQILGQGPKLLIQFQNNGVVDDSQLPKDRFSAERLKGVDSTLKIQPAKLEDSAVYLCASSSGMGSGLKSTGELFFGEGSRLTVL.

The chain uses TRBV5-8 and TRBJ2-3; tentatively, D is TRBD2 (5 bases). The CDR3 length is 18 residues. CDR1 is SGHTS and CDR2 is YDEGEE in the germline V gene. V lost 6 bases and J 0 bases, leaving 23 bases between the germline ends. The CDR3 region has the DNA TGTGCCAGCACCTCGAGGGTGGGCATTCCCCTAAGCACAGATACGCAGTATTTT. Protein sequence: CASTSRVGIPLSTDTQYF.

CDR3: CASSLVPGTGIHEQYF. The CDR3 DNA reads TGTGCCAGCAGCTTAGTCCCCGGGACAGGGATCCACGAGCAGTACTTC. V is TRBV7-2 and J is TRBJ2-7, with 9 positions matching TRBD1. The CDR3 spans 16 residues. CDR1 is SGHTA and CDR2 is FQGNSA in the germline V gene. Germline trimming cut 1 base from V and 5 bases from J; bases unmatched to any gene: 9.

V usage is TRBV10-3 and J usage is TRBJ1-1, with D hard to call. Germline V gives CDR1 ENHRY, CDR2 SYGVKD. The CDR3 is 13 amino acids. V dropped 10 bases and J dropped 5 bases, with 17 bases sitting between them. CDR3 sequence reads: CASRYLRETEAFF. Here the CDR3 DNA reads TGTGCCAGCAGATACCTCCGGGAGACTGAAGCTTTCTTT.

The V call is TRBV19, the J call TRBJ1-3; D uncertain. Between the trimmed V and J ends, which lost 9 bases and 0 bases, there was a span of 12 bases. Germline V gene lookup returns CDR1 LNHDA and CDR2 SQIVND (reference sequence). The CDR3 loop spans 14 amino acids. The CDR3 DNA follows: TGTGCCAGCCTCACAACCCGCTCTGGAAACACCATATATTTT. Translating gives CASLTTRSGNTIYF.